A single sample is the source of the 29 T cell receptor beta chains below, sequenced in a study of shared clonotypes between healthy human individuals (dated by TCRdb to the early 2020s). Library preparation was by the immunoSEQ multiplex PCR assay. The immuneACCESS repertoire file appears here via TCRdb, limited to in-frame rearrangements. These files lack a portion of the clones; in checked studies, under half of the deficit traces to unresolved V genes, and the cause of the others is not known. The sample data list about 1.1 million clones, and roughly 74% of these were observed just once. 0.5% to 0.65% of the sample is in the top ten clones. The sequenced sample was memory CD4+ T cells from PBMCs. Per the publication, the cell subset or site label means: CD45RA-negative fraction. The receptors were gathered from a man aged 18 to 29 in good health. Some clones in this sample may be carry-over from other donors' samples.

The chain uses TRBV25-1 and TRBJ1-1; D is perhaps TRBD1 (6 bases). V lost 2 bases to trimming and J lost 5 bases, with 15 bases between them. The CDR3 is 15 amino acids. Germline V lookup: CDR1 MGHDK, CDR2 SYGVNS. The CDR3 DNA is TGTGCCAGCAGTGAAGTCGGGCAGGGGAGGACTGAAGCTTTCTTT. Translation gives CASSEVGQGRTEAFF.

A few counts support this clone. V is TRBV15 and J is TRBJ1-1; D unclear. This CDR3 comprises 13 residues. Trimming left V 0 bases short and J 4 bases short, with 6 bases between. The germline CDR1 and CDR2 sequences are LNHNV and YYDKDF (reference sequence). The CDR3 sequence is CATSRDRGTEAFF. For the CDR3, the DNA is TGTGCCACCAGCAGAGATCGGGGCACTGAAGCTTTCTTT.

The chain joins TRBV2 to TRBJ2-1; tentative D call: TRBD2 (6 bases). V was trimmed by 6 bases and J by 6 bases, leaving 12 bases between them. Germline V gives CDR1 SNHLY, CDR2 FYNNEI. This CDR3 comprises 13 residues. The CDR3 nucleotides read TGTGCCAGCAGCTGGGCGGGGACCAATGAGCAGTTCTTC. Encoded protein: CASSWAGTNEQFF.

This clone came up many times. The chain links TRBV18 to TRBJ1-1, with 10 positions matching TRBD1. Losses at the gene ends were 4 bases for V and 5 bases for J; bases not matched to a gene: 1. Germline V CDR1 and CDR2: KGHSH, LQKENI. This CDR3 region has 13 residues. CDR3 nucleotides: TGTGCCAGCTCACAGGGACAGGGGACTGAAGCTTTCTTT. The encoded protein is CASSQGQGTEAFF.

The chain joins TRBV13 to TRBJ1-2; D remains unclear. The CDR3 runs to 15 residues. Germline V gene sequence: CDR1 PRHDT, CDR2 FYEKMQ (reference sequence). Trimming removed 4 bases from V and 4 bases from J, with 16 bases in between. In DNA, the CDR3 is TGTGCCAGCAGCTCTCGAGGTCCCCTGAGCTATGGCTACACCTTC. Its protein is CASSSRGPLSYGYTF.

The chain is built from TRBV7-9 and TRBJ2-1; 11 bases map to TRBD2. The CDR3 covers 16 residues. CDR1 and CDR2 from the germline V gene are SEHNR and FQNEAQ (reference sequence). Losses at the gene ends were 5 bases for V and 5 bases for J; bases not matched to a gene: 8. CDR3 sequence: CASSPPLAGGNNEQFF. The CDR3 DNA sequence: TGTGCCAGCAGCCCACCCCTAGCGGGAGGTAACAATGAGCAGTTCTTC. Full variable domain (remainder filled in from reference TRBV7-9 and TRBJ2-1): DTGVSQNPRHKITKRGQNVTFRCDPISEHNRLYWYRQTLGQGPEFLTYFQNEAQLEKSRLLSDRFSAERPKGSFSTLEIQRTEQGDSAMYLCASSPPLAGGNNEQFFGPGTRLTVL.

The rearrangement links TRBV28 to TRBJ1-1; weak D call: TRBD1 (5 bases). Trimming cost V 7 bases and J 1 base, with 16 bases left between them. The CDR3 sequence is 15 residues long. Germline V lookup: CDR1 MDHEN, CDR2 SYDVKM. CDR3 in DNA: TGTGCCAGCACCTACCCCGGGGCAACGAACACTGAAGCTTTCTTT. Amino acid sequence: CASTYPGATNTEAFF.

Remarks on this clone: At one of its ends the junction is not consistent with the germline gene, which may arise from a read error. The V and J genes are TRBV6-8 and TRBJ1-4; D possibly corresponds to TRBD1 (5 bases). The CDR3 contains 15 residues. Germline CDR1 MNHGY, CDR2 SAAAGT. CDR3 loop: CASSYRGGTTEKLFF. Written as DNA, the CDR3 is TGTGCCAGCAGTTACAGGGGCGGAACTACTGAAAAACTGTTTTTT.

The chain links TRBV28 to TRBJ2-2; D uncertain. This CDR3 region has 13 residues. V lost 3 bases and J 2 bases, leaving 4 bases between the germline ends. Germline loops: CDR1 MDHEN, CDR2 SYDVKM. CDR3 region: CASSFKNTGELFF. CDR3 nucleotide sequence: TGTGCCAGCAGTTTCAAAAACACCGGGGAGCTGTTTTTT.

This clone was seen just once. This chain's CDR3 is CASSKTDGNTEAFF. CDR3 bases: TGTGCCAGCAGTAAAACGGACGGGAACACTGAAGCTTTCTTT. This rearrangement joins TRBV2 to TRBJ1-1; D unresolved. This CDR3 spans 14 amino acids. Germline V gives CDR1 SNHLY, CDR2 FYNNEI. V was pared by 5 bases and J by 1 base, with 11 bases between.

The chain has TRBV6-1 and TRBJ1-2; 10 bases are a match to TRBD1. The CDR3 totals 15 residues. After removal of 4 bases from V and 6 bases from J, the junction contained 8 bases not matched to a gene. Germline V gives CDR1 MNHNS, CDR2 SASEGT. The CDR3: CASSAGQGNFNGYTF. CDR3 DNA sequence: TGTGCCAGCAGTGCGGGACAGGGGAACTTTAATGGCTACACCTTC.

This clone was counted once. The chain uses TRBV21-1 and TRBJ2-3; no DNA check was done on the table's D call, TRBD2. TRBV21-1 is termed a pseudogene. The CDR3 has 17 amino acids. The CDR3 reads CASSKEEATSGPGTQYF. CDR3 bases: TGTGCCAGCAGCAAAGAAGAAGCGACTAGCGGCCCGGGTACGCAGTATTTT.

The CDR3 nucleotides are TGTGCCAGCAGCTTAGGGTTCGCGGGAGGAGGCTATGAGCAGTTCTTC. Its translation is CASSLGFAGGGYEQFF. The J gene is TRBJ2-1, the V gene TRBV11-1; 8 bases are a match to TRBD2. There are 16 residues in the CDR3. Trimming took 1 base from V and 8 from J; bases not matched to a gene: 10. CDR1 is SGHAT, CDR2 FQDESV, per germline (reference sequence).

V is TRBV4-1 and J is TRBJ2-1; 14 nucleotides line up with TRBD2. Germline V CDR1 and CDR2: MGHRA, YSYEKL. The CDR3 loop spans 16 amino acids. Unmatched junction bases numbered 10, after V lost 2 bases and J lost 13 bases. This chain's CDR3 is CASSQPGLAGEIRQFF. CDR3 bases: TGCGCCAGCAGCCAACCGGGACTAGCGGGAGAGATTCGTCAGTTCTTC.

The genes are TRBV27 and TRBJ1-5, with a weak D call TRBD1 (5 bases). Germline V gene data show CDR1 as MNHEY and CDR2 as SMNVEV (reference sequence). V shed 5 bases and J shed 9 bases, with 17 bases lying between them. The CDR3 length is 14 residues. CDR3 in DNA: TGTGCCAGCAGTCCCAGACAGACTACCTCGCCCCAGCATTTT. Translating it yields CASSPRQTTSPQHF.

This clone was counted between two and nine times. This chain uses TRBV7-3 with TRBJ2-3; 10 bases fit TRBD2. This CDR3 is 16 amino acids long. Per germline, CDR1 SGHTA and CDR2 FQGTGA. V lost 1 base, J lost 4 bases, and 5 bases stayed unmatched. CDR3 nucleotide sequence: TGTGCCAGCAGCTTAATGAGCGGGAGGGGCCCAGATACGCAGTATTTT. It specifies CASSLMSGRGPDTQYF.

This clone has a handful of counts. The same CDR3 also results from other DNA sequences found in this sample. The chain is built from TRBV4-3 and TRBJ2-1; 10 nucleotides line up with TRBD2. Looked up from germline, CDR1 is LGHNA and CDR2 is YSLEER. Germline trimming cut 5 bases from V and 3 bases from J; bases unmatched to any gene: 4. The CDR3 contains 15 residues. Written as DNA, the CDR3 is TGCGCCAGCAGCTACGGACTAGCGGTCTACAATGAGCAGTTCTTC. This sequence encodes CASSYGLAVYNEQFF.

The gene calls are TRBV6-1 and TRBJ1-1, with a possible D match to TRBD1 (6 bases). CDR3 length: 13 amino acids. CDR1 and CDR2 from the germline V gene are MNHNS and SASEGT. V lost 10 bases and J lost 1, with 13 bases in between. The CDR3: CAISGHPNTEAFF. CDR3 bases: TGTGCCATCTCGGGACACCCGAACACTGAAGCTTTCTTT.

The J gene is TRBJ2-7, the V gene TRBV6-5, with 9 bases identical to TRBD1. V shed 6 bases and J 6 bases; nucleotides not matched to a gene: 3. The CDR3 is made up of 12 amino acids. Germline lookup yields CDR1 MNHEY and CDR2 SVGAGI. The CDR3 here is CASRTGGREQYF. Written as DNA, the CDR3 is TGTGCCAGCAGGACAGGGGGGCGCGAGCAGTACTTC.

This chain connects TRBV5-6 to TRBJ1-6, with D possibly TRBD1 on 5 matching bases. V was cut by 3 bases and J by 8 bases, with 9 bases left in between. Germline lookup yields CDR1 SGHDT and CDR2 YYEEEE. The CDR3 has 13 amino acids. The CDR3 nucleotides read TGTGCCAGCAGCTGGGACGGGGATTCACCCCTCCACTTT. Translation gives CASSWDGDSPLHF.

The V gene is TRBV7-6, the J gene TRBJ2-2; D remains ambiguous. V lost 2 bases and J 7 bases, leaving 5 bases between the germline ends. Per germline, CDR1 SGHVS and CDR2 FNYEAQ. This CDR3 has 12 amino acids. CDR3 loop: CASSLSGGELFF. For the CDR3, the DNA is TGTGCCAGCAGCTTATCCGGCGGGGAGCTGTTTTTT. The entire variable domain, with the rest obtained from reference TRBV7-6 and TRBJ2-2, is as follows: GAGVSQSPRYKVTKRGQDVALRCDPISGHVSLYWYRQALGQGPEFLTYFNYEAQQDKSGLPNDRFSAERPEGSISTLTIQRTEQRDSAMYRCASSLSGGELFFGEGSRLTVL.

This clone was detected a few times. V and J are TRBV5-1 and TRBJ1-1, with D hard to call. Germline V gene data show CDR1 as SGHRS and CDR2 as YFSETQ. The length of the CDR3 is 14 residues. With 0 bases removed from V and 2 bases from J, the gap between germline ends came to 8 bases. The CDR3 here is CASSLDPSNTEAFF. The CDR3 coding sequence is TGCGCCAGCAGCTTGGACCCATCCAACACTGAAGCTTTCTTT.

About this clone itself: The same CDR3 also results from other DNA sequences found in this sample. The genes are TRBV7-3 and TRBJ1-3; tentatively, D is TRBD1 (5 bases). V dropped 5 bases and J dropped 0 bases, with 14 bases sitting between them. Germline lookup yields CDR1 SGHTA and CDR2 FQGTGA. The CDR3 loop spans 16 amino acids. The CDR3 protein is CASSVTGGSSGNTIYF. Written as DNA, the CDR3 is TGTGCCAGCAGCGTCACGGGGGGATCCTCTGGAAACACCATATATTTT.

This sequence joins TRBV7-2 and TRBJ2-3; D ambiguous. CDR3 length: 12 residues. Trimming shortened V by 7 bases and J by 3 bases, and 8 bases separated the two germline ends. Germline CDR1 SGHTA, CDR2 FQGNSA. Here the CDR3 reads CASTPGTDTQYF. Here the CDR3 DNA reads TGTGCCAGCACCCCAGGTACAGATACGCAGTATTTT.

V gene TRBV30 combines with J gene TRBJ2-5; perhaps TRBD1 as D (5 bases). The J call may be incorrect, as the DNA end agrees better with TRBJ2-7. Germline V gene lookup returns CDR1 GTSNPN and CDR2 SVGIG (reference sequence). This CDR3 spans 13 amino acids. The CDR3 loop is CAWSRQMGYEQYF. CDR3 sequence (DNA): TGTGCCTGGAGTAGACAGATGGGGTACGAGCAGTACTTC.

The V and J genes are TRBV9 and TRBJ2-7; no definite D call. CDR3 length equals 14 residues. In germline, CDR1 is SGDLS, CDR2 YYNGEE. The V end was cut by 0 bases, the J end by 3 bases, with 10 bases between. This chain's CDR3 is CASSVGDRIYEQYF. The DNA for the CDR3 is TGTGCCAGCAGCGTAGGAGACCGTATCTACGAGCAGTACTTC.

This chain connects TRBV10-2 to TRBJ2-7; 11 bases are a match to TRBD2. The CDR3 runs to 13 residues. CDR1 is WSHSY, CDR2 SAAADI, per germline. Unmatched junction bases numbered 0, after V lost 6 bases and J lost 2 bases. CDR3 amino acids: CASRTSGAYEQYF. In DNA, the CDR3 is TGCGCCAGCAGGACTAGCGGGGCCTACGAGCAGTACTTC.

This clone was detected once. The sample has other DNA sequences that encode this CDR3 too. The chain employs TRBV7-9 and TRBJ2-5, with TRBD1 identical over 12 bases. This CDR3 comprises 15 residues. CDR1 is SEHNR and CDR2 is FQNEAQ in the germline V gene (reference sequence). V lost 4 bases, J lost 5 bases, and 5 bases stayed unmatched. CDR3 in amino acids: CASSSGTGGGETQYF. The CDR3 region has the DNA TGTGCCAGCAGCTCCGGGACAGGGGGCGGGGAGACCCAGTACTTC.

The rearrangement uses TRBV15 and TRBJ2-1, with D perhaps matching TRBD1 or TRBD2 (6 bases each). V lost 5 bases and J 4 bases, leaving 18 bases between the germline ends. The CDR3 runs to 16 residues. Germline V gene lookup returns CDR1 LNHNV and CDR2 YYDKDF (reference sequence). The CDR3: CATSRPGASRYNEQFF. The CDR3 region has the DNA TGTGCCACCAGCCGTCCGGGGGCTAGTCGTTACAATGAGCAGTTCTTC.